This T cell receptor beta chain derives from a study of blood T cell repertoires in COVID-19. In the study overall: Researchers got acute and convalescent COVID-19 samples from the United States, Italy and Spain. PBMCs, B-cell-depleted T cells, or T cells provided the cDNA or gDNA that made up the material.

CDR3 size: 14 residues. CDR1 is KGHSH and CDR2 is LQKENI in the germline V gene. J lost 7 bases, V lost 6 bases, and 8 bases had no gene match. This clone was detected only a few times. In the study's own analysis: For nucleated cells, counts were estimated from reference gene primer amplification. Sequencing was performed with immunoSEQ multiplex PCR; in TCRdb, only in-frame clones are kept and a portion is missing. That table supplies the V and J calls and clone size; D and trimming were determined from the DNA. The profile shows 110,000 to 150,000 clones, around 81% of them singletons. The receptor was isolated from a human donor in a cohort sampled during active COVID-19. The chain links TRBV18 to TRBJ1-5; 8 nucleotides match TRBD1. Sequencing input: peripheral blood. CDR3 nucleotides: TGTGCCAGCTCCCCCGGACAGGGCGGACAGCCCCAGCATTTT. Protein: CASSPGQGGQPQHF. The variable domain in full, completed from reference TRBV18 and TRBJ1-5, reads NAGVMQNPRHLVRRRGQEARLRCSPMKGHSHVYWYRQLPEEGLKFMVYLQKENIIDESGMPKERFSAEFPKEGPSILRIQQVVRGDSAAYFCASSPGQGGQPQHFGDGTRLSIL.